This paragraph reports one TCR beta chain. Its antigen is currently unknown. V lost 4 bases to trimming and J lost 8 bases, with 9 bases between them. The CDR3 has 11 residues. Germline CDR1 is DFQATT and CDR2 is SNEGSKA (reference sequence). The data stem from a study of OX40 agonist ivuxolimab in advanced cancers. Data came from immunoSEQ multiplex PCR; TCRdb stores just in-frame clones and leaves some out. The table includes some 90,000 clones, around nine tenths detected once. Study-wide points: Compared with CD4+, CD8+ T cells on average had more expanded clones.

The clonotype was recovered from an adult with an advanced solid tumor such as melanoma, head and neck, liver or kidney cancer. The chain uses TRBV20-1 and TRBJ2-1; D not certain. The sample was CD4+ or CD8+ T cells sorted from blood, taken in a trial of the OX40 agonist ivuxolimab. The CDR3 coding sequence is TGCAGTGCTACCCTAGATGATGAGCAGTTCTTC. Its protein is CSATLDDEQFF.